The 18 T cell receptor beta chains given below trace back to one sample, sequenced in a study of control samples from healthy donors and cancer patients. Only in-frame clones appear in the TCRdb table, and some are missing; sequencing was by immunoSEQ multiplex PCR. The profile covers about 160,000 clones, with roughly 94% appearing a single time and about 15% taken by the ten largest. Sequenced: PBMCs. The receptors originated from a man aged 55 to 69 with colorectal cancer.

The V and J genes are TRBV5-5 and TRBJ2-6; D is uncertain. The CDR3 length is 15 residues. Germline V CDR1 and CDR2: SGHKS, YYEKEE (reference sequence). V lost 1 base and J 0 bases, leaving 5 bases between the germline ends. This CDR3 reads CASSLFPSGANVLTF. The CDR3 region has the DNA TGTGCCAGCAGCTTGTTCCCCTCTGGGGCCAACGTCCTGACTTTC.

This chain uses TRBV7-6 with TRBJ1-1; D may be TRBD1 (5 bases). Germline V gene sequence: CDR1 SGHVS, CDR2 FNYEAQ. This CDR3 is 14 amino acids long. The ends were cut back, 4 bases at V and 4 bases at J, with 13 bases in the middle. Written as DNA, the CDR3 is TGTGCCAGCAGCTCCGCCGGGGGGGGCACTGAAGCTTTCTTT. It codes for CASSSAGGGTEAFF.

This clone was recorded once. The V gene is TRBV6-6, the J gene TRBJ1-1; no definite D call. Germline CDR1 is MNHNY and CDR2 is SVGAGI (reference sequence). The ends were cut back, 6 bases at V and 1 base at J, with 15 bases in the middle. CDR3 size: 15 residues. In nucleotides, the CDR3 is TGTGCCAGCAGAACTCACCAGGACGGGAACACTGAAGCTTTCTTT. Protein sequence: CASRTHQDGNTEAFF.

The chain recombines TRBV6-5 with TRBJ1-3; D is undetermined. The CDR3 is made up of 15 amino acids. Trimming cost V 4 bases and J 0 bases, with 10 bases left between them. In germline, CDR1 is MNHEY, CDR2 SVGAGI. For the CDR3, the DNA is TGTGCCAGCAGTTCCCCGACCTCCTCTGGAAACACCATATATTTT. Its translation: CASSSPTSSGNTIYF.

V gene TRBV15 combines with J gene TRBJ2-2; D is possibly TRBD1 (7 bases). Germline V gene data show CDR1 as LNHNV and CDR2 as YYDKDF (reference sequence). There are 16 residues in the CDR3. Trimming took off 2 bases at V and 4 bases at J, with 14 bases between the two ends. CDR3 amino acids: CATSRKRQGGTGELFF. Here the CDR3 DNA reads TGTGCCACCAGCAGAAAAAGACAGGGAGGCACCGGGGAGCTGTTTTTT.

The V call is TRBV27, the J call TRBJ2-3; 7 bases match TRBD2. With V trimmed by 2 bases and J by 3 bases, 5 bases remained unmatched. The CDR3 extends over 15 amino acids. Germline V CDR1 and CDR2: MNHEY, SMNVEV (reference sequence). CDR3 DNA sequence: TGTGCCAGCAGTTTAGGGGGGGGGATGACAGATACGCAGTATTTT. It codes for CASSLGGGMTDTQYF.

The V call is TRBV21-1, the J call TRBJ2-7; the D segment call TRBD1 is taken from the table without a DNA check. TRBV21-1 is described as a pseudogene. This CDR3 is 18 amino acids long. The CDR3, as DNA: TGTGCCAGCAAGTTTTGCAGGGCAGTCTCCCAAAGCTCCTACGAGCAGTACTTC. It is translated as CASKFCRAVSQSSYEQYF.

This chain links TRBV27 with TRBJ1-2; unclear D gene. CDR3 length: 14 amino acids. The V and J ends lost 6 bases and 0 bases respectively, with 11 bases between them. Germline V gene data show CDR1 as MNHEY and CDR2 as SMNVEV (reference sequence). The chain's CDR3 is CASRPAPANYGYTF. The DNA of the CDR3 is TGTGCCAGCAGGCCGGCCCCGGCTAACTATGGCTACACCTTC.

The chain combines TRBV7-9 with TRBJ1-2; the D gene is possibly TRBD1 (5 bases). The CDR3 has 18 amino acids. From germline, CDR1 is SEHNR and CDR2 FQNEAQ (reference sequence). V was pared by 3 bases and J by 0 bases, with 20 bases between. The DNA of the CDR3 is TGTGCCAGCAGCTTGCGTAGGGGCCTACAGGTCCCTAACTATGGCTACACCTTC. It specifies CASSLRRGLQVPNYGYTF.

The rearrangement links TRBV2 to TRBJ2-5; D unclear. Germline V lookup: CDR1 SNHLY, CDR2 FYNNEI. The CDR3 runs to 14 residues. The V and J ends lost 4 bases and 2 bases respectively, with 11 bases between them. The CDR3 bases are TGTGCCAGCAGTGCGAACCGGCCTCAAGAGACCCAGTACTTC. This translates into CASSANRPQETQYF.

The chain has TRBV11-2 and TRBJ2-3; D is undetermined. This CDR3 has 15 residues. In germline, CDR1 is SGHAT, CDR2 FQNNGV. V shed 3 bases and J shed 2 bases, with 12 bases lying between them. For the CDR3, the DNA is TGTGCCAGCAGCTTTTATGGACGGGCCACAGATACGCAGTATTTT. Amino acid sequence: CASSFYGRATDTQYF.

The chain links TRBV6-5 to TRBJ1-5; 10 bases align to TRBD1. CDR1 MNHEY and CDR2 SVGAGI come from the germline V gene. CDR3 size: 13 residues. J lost 5 bases, V lost 6 bases, and 1 base had no gene match. CDR3 amino acids: CASRGQGDQPQHF. In nucleotides, the CDR3 is TGTGCCAGCAGAGGACAGGGGGATCAGCCCCAGCATTTT.

This chain joins TRBV27 and TRBJ1-2; 10 bases match TRBD1. The CDR3 sequence is 14 residues long. V lost 5 bases, J lost 3 bases, and 3 bases stayed unmatched. The germline V gene encodes CDR1 MNHEY and CDR2 SMNVEV (reference sequence). The CDR3 spells CASSRDRGHYGYTF. The CDR3, as DNA: TGTGCCAGCAGTCGGGACAGGGGACACTATGGCTACACCTTC.

CDR3 nucleotide sequence: TGTGCCAGCGGAACACCCGGGACAGGGGAGCGTGGCTACACCTTC. As protein: CASGTPGTGERGYTF. V is TRBV28 and J is TRBJ1-2; 10 nucleotides line up with TRBD1. The CDR3 spans 15 residues. The germline V gene encodes CDR1 MDHEN and CDR2 SYDVKM. V shed 8 bases and J 7 bases; nucleotides not matched to a gene: 13.

The rearrangement uses TRBV24-1 and TRBJ2-1; unclear D gene. Germline values: CDR1 KGHDR, CDR2 SFDVKD. Trimming shortened V by 1 base and J by 3 bases, and 6 bases separated the two germline ends. The CDR3 is made up of 14 amino acids. The CDR3 bases are TGTGCCACCAGTGATTTTTACGACTACAATGAGCAGTTCTTC. Translation gives CATSDFYDYNEQFF.

V gene TRBV6-6 combines with J gene TRBJ1-4; possibly TRBD1 for D (5 bases). The CDR3 sequence is 17 residues long. The V end lost 5 bases, the J end lost 7 bases, and 23 bases lay between the germline ends. CDR1 is MNHNY and CDR2 is SVGAGI in the germline V gene (reference sequence). CDR3 nucleotides: TGTGCCAGCAGTCTCCGAAGGGGTGGGGTGCACGGTGAAAAACTGTTTTTT. This sequence encodes CASSLRRGGVHGEKLFF.

The CDR3 DNA follows: TGCAGCGCAAGCCTACAGGGAACAAGCTACACCTTC. Encoded protein: CSASLQGTSYTF. V usage is TRBV29-1 and J usage is TRBJ1-2, with D possibly being TRBD1 (6 bases). From germline, CDR1 is SQVTM and CDR2 ANQGSEA. The CDR3 totals 12 residues. V lost 7 bases to trimming and J lost 9 bases, with 18 bases between them.

The chain couples TRBV6-4 to TRBJ1-1; D is possibly TRBD1 (5 bases). The germline V gene has CDR1 MRHNA and CDR2 SNTAGT. Trimming left V 3 bases short and J 7 bases short, with 18 bases between. The CDR3 is 15 residues long. CDR3 in DNA: TGTGCCAGCAGTGATCGAGGAGGAGGGGCGGGTGAAGCTTTCTTT. Protein product: CASSDRGGGAGEAFF.